This T cell receptor beta chain was found in a study of cytomegalovirus exposure and HLA in healthy donors. Study observations and caveats: Presence/absence analyses rested on an assumption that sequencing depth was roughly uniform across donors.

This clone was detected once. Its antigen is currently unknown. A multiplex PCR was run with 60 Vbeta primers and 13 Jbeta primers. The data were produced by immunoSEQ multiplex PCR, yet TCRdb's version contains in-frame clones alone and is incomplete. The sample includes approximately 120,000 clones, 80% to 85% of them seen just once. Germline loops: CDR1 SGHTA, CDR2 FQGNSA. The CDR3 is 13 amino acids. Trimming removed 5 bases from V and 5 bases from J, with 12 bases in between. The TCR was taken from a woman in her thirties in good health and CMV-seronegative. This chain joins TRBV7-2 and TRBJ2-5, with D hard to call. The sequenced sample consisted of PBMCs. The CDR3 region has the DNA TGTGCCAGCAGCCCTCCGGAGTCGGAGACCCAGTACTTC. Protein: CASSPPESETQYF.